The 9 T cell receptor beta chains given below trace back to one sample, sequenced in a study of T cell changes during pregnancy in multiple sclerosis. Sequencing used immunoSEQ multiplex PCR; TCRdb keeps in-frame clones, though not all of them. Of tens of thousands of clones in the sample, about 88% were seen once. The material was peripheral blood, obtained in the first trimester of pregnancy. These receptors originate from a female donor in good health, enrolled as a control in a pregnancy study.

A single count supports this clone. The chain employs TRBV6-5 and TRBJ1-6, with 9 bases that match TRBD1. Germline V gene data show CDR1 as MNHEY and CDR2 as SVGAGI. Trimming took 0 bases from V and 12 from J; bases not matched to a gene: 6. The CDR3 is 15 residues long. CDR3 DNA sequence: TGTGCCAGCAGTTACTCGGGACAGGGTCTTTTACCCCTCCACTTT. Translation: CASSYSGQGLLPLHF.

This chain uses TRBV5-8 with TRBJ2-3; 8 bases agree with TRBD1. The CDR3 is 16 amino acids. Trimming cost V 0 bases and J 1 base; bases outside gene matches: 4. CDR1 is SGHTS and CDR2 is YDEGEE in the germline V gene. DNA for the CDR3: TGTGCCAGCAGCTTGGGGACAGGGTTTCGCACAGATACGCAGTATTTT. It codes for CASSLGTGFRTDTQYF. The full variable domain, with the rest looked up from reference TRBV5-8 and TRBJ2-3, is EAGVTQSPTHLIKTRGQQATLRCSPISGHTSVYWYQQALGLGLQFLLWYDEGEERNRGNFPPRFSGRQFPNYSSELNVNALELEDSALYLCASSLGTGFRTDTQYFGPGTRLTVL.

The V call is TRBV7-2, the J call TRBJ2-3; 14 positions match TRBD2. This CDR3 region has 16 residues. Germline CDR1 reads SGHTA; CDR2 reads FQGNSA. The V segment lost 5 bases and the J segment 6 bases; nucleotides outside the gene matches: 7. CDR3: CASSALGLAGADTQYF. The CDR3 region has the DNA TGTGCCAGCAGCGCCCTGGGACTAGCGGGGGCGGATACGCAGTATTTT.

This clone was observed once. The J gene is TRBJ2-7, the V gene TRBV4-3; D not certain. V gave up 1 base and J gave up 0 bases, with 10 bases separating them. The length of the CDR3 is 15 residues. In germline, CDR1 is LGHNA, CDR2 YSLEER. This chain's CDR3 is CASSQVEASSYEQYF. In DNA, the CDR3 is TGCGCCAGCAGCCAAGTAGAGGCTAGCTCCTACGAGCAGTACTTC.

The CDR3 sequence: CARLYYARQGEDTF. CDR3 DNA: TGTGCCAGACTCTATTACGCCAGACAGGGGGAGGACACCTTC. The chain couples TRBV9 to TRBJ1-2; TRBD1 aligns across 9 bases. CDR3 length equals 14 residues. CDR1 SGDLS and CDR2 YYNGEE come from the germline V gene. The ends lost 8 bases at V and 12 bases at J; junction bases unmatched: 17.

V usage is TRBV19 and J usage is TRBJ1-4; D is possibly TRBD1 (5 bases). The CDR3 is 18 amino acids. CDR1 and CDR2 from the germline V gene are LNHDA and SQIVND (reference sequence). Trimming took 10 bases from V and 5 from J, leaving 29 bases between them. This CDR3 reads CATYPRGTLKTSNEKLFF. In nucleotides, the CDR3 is TGTGCCACCTATCCGCGGGGGACCCTGAAAACCTCCAATGAAAAACTGTTTTTT.

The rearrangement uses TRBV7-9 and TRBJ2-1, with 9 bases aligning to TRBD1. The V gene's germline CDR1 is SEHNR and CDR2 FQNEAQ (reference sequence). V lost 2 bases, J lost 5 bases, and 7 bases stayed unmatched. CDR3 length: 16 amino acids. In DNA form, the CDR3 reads TGTGCCAGCAGCTTAAACCCTGGACAGGGGAACAATGAGCAGTTCTTC. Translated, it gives CASSLNPGQGNNEQFF. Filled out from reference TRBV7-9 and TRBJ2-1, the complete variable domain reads DTGVSQNPRHKITKRGQNVTFRCDPISEHNRLYWYRQTLGQGPEFLTYFQNEAQLEKSRLLSDRFSAERPKGSFSTLEIQRTEQGDSAMYLCASSLNPGQGNNEQFFGPGTRLTVL.

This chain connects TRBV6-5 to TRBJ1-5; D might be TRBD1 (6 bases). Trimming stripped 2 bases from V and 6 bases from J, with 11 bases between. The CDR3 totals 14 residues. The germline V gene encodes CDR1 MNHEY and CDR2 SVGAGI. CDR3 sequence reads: CASSYSQGRQPQHF. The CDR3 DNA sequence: TGTGCCAGCAGTTACAGTCAGGGGCGTCAGCCCCAGCATTTT.

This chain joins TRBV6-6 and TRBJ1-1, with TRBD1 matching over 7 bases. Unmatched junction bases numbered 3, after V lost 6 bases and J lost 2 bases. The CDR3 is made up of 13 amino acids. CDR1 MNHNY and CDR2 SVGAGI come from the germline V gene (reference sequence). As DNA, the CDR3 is TGTGCCAGCAGGTCAGGGGGAAACACTGAAGCTTTCTTT. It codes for CASRSGGNTEAFF.